The entry below gives a single T cell receptor beta chain sequence along with its context. cDNA reverse transcribed from extracted RNA served as the sequencing template. Clones were sequenced by immunoSEQ multiplex PCR, and TCRdb holds only the in-frame ones, with some missing. The sample consists of 200,000 to 250,000 clones, roughly three fifths of them appearing once. The sample's treatment: oral pan-JAK inhibitor, 5-10 mg twice daily. The record originates from a study of CD8+ T cells in alopecia areata. Study-level information: Percent affected scalp area, the SALT score, rated treated patients' severity.

Germline CDR1 reads SGHAT; CDR2 reads FQDESV (reference sequence). V dropped 5 bases and J dropped 2; count of bases not matched to a gene: 2. This CDR3 is built from 14 residues. This TCR was recovered from a human donor with alopecia areata. This chain uses TRBV11-1 with TRBJ2-7, with 11 bases that match TRBD2. Here the sequenced sample was CD4+ T cells sorted from blood, taken between weeks 43 and 45, from a patient treated with tofacitinib. The CDR3 spells CASSTTSGTYEQYF. In DNA, the CDR3 is TGTGCCAGCAGCACGACTAGCGGGACCTACGAGCAGTACTTC.